The 29 T cell receptor beta chains reported below all come from one sample, sequenced in a study of blood T cell repertoires in COVID-19. Method: immunoSEQ multiplex PCR; TCRdb's copy keeps in-frame clones and lacks some. The sample contains 85,000 or so clones, nearly 95% of which appear only once. Sequencing input: peripheral blood. The receptors come from a human donor with active COVID-19. The donor label of this sample is uncertain.

This chain links TRBV10-3 with TRBJ1-3; possible D gene TRBD1, 5 bases. CDR1 is ENHRY and CDR2 is SYGVKD in the germline V gene. Trimming pared 0 bases from V and 0 bases from J, leaving 12 bases between. The CDR3 has 17 residues. The CDR3 region has the DNA TGTGCCATCAGTGAGTCATCAGGGCCTCACTCTGGAAACACCATATATTTT. Translating gives CAISESSGPHSGNTIYF.

The CDR3 bases are TGTGCCAGCAGTATCAGGGGCGGCAACGAGCAGTACTTC. It yields the protein CASSIRGGNEQYF. The chain uses TRBV27 and TRBJ2-7, with a tentative D call TRBD1 (6 bases). The V and J ends lost 5 bases and 5 bases respectively, with 13 bases between them. Per germline, CDR1 MNHEY and CDR2 SMNVEV (reference sequence). The CDR3 covers 13 residues.

Details on this clone: The sample carries other DNA sequences with the same CDR3. J is TRBJ2-7 and V is TRBV10-3, with a weak D call TRBD2 (6 bases). The CDR3 loop spans 12 amino acids. CDR1 is ENHRY, CDR2 SYGVKD, per germline. V was cut by 8 bases and J by 5 bases, with 13 bases left in between. As DNA, the CDR3 is TGTGCCATCGGGAGGACCAGTGACGAGCAGTACTTC. This translates into CAIGRTSDEQYF.

The chain recombines TRBV9 with TRBJ2-1; weak D call: TRBD2 (5 bases). Germline V CDR1 and CDR2: SGDLS, YYNGEE. There are 10 residues in the CDR3. Trimming shortened V by 3 bases and J by 12 bases, and 7 bases separated the two germline ends. The CDR3 nucleotides read TGTGCCAGCAGCGGGGAGAGGCAGTTCTTC. Amino acid sequence: CASSGERQFF. The full variable domain, with the rest looked up from reference TRBV9 and TRBJ2-1, is DSGVTQTPKHLITATGQRVTLRCSPRSGDLSVYWYQQSLDQGLQFLIQYYNGEERAKGNILERFSAQQFPDLHSELNLSSLELGDSALYFCASSGERQFFGPGTRLTVL.

The chain has TRBV29-1 and TRBJ2-7; TRBD2 matches 10 bases. The CDR3 loop spans 13 amino acids. The germline V gene encodes CDR1 SQVTM and CDR2 ANQGSEA. V lost 7 bases and J lost 5; bases outside the gene matches: 8. The CDR3, as DNA: TGCAGCGCCGTAGCGGGAGGTGTAAACGAGCAGTACTTC. Its protein is CSAVAGGVNEQYF.

The chain employs TRBV6-1 and TRBJ1-5, with D unresolved. The V gene lost 0 bases and the J gene lost 7 bases, with 10 bases spanning the gap. Per the germline V gene, CDR1 is MNHNS and CDR2 is SASEGT. The CDR3 totals 14 residues. DNA of the CDR3: TGTGCCAGCAGTGAAGCGCGGTCGGTACAGCCCCAGCATTTT. As protein: CASSEARSVQPQHF.

This clone has just one count. The V and J genes are TRBV7-2 and TRBJ1-3; D is undetermined. Trimming pared 0 bases from V and 4 bases from J, leaving 10 bases between. The germline V gene encodes CDR1 SGHTA and CDR2 FQGNSA. CDR3 size: 15 residues. The CDR3 protein is CASSLAPAAGNTIYF. The CDR3 DNA follows: TGTGCCAGCAGCTTAGCGCCGGCGGCCGGAAACACCATATATTTT.

The chain combines TRBV18 with TRBJ1-2, with D possibly matching TRBD1 (6 bases). The germline V and J ends were trimmed by 5 bases and 2 bases, with 18 bases remaining between them. CDR1 is KGHSH, CDR2 LQKENI, per germline. The CDR3 spans 16 residues. As DNA, the CDR3 is TGTGCCAGCTCAGAACTCGGGACAATAATAAACTATGGCTACACCTTC. This translates into CASSELGTIINYGYTF.

J is TRBJ2-7 and V is TRBV5-1, with a weak D call TRBD1 (5 bases). Trimming removed 0 bases from V and 4 bases from J, with 14 bases in between. The CDR3 contains 15 residues. CDR1 and CDR2 from the germline V gene are SGHRS and YFSETQ. The CDR3 spells CASSLAGSGRYEQYF. Here the CDR3 DNA reads TGCGCCAGCAGCTTGGCCGGGTCAGGGCGTTACGAGCAGTACTTC.

This chain links TRBV9 with TRBJ2-7, with D possibly being TRBD1 (5 bases). V lost 6 bases, J lost 5 bases, and 12 bases lay in between. There are 12 residues in the CDR3. Germline loops: CDR1 SGDLS, CDR2 YYNGEE. In nucleotides, the CDR3 is TGTGCCAGCAACAAGGGGCTGGACGAGCAGTACTTC. It is translated as CASNKGLDEQYF. The full variable domain, its missing parts supplied by reference TRBV9 and TRBJ2-7, is DSGVTQTPKHLITATGQRVTLRCSPRSGDLSVYWYQQSLDQGLQFLIQYYNGEERAKGNILERFSAQQFPDLHSELNLSSLELGDSALYFCASNKGLDEQYFGPGTRLTVT.

The chain couples TRBV3-1 (or the pseudogene TRBV3-2) to TRBJ2-7, with TRBD2 identical over 11 bases. CDR1 is LGHDT, CDR2 YNNKEL, per germline (reference sequence). CDR3 size: 15 residues. V gave up 4 bases and J gave up 4 bases; unmatched junction bases: 6. CDR3 in amino acids: CASSPRLAGKYEQYF. The CDR3 DNA reads as TGTGCCAGCAGCCCTCGACTAGCGGGAAAGTACGAGCAGTACTTC.

This clone is a singleton in its sample. V usage is TRBV3-1 (or the pseudogene TRBV3-2) and J usage is TRBJ2-3, with D possibly TRBD2 on 6 matching bases. Germline-derived CDR1 and CDR2 are LGHDT and YNNKEL (reference sequence). V gave up 1 base and J gave up 1 base, with 15 bases separating them. This CDR3 is 17 amino acids long. CDR3 sequence (DNA): TGTGCCAGCAGCCAAGCTGCGGGACGGTGGGGCACAGATACGCAGTATTTT. Residues: CASSQAAGRWGTDTQYF.

This rearrangement joins TRBV5-1 to TRBJ2-7, with TRBD1 identical over 10 bases. CDR3 length: 13 residues. Per the germline V gene, CDR1 is SGHRS and CDR2 is YFSETQ. V was pared by 4 bases and J by 4 bases, with 2 bases of the junction left unmatched. CDR3 loop: CASSGDRGYEQYF. The DNA of the CDR3 is TGCGCCAGCAGCGGGGACAGGGGTTACGAGCAGTACTTC.

V usage is TRBV6-2 or TRBV6-3 and J usage is TRBJ2-3; 8 bases agree with TRBD2. Germline trimming cut 4 bases from V and 0 bases from J; bases unmatched to any gene: 12. Germline V CDR1 and CDR2: MNHEY, SVGEGT. The CDR3 contains 18 residues. CDR3 amino acids: CASSSTIRLALSTDTQYF. The CDR3 bases are TGTGCCAGCAGTTCCACGATCCGACTAGCGCTTAGCACAGATACGCAGTATTTT.

V gene TRBV5-1 combines with J gene TRBJ1-4; D uncertain. The CDR3 has 14 amino acids. CDR1 is SGHRS, CDR2 YFSETQ, per germline. Deletions cut 0 bases from V and 8 bases from J, with 11 bases between. For the CDR3, the DNA is TGCGCCAGCAGCTTGGCTACGGGGTACGAAAAACTGTTTTTT. Translating gives CASSLATGYEKLFF.

The chain couples TRBV18 to TRBJ2-3, with 8 positions matching TRBD2. Germline CDR1 and CDR2: KGHSH and LQKENI. The CDR3 runs to 15 residues. V lost 3 bases, J lost 2 bases, and 4 bases stayed unmatched. CDR3 sequence reads: CASSPIAGHTDTQYF. Written as DNA, the CDR3 is TGTGCCAGCTCACCGATAGCGGGGCACACAGATACGCAGTATTTT.

V usage is TRBV3-1 (or the pseudogene TRBV3-2) and J usage is TRBJ2-7; 7 nucleotides line up with TRBD1. The V gene end was trimmed by 6 bases and the J gene end by 0 bases; junction bases not matched to a gene: 8. The germline CDR1 and CDR2 sequences are LGHDT and YNNKEL (reference sequence). The CDR3 runs 15 residues. The CDR3 region is CASSTLGTVSYEQYF. In DNA, the CDR3 is TGTGCCAGCAGTACCCTAGGGACAGTCTCCTACGAGCAGTACTTC.

Comments on this clone: Other DNA sequences in this sample translate to the same CDR3. The rearrangement links TRBV6-5 to TRBJ1-3, with unresolved D. Looked up from germline, CDR1 is MNHEY and CDR2 is SVGAGI. CDR3 length equals 15 residues. Trimming removed 2 bases from V and 0 bases from J, with 8 bases in between. CDR3 in DNA: TGTGCCAGCAGTTACCGAGGGAGCTCTGGAAACACCATATATTTT. As protein: CASSYRGSSGNTIYF.

The V gene is TRBV7-9, the J gene TRBJ2-2; the D gene is possibly TRBD2 (6 bases). V dropped 5 bases and J dropped 4 bases, with 11 bases sitting between them. The CDR3 contains 14 residues. The germline V gene encodes CDR1 SEHNR and CDR2 FQNEAQ (reference sequence). CDR3 residues: CASSPGTPTGELFF. CDR3 DNA sequence: TGTGCCAGCAGCCCCGGGACTCCCACCGGGGAGCTGTTTTTT.

The V call is TRBV4-1, the J call TRBJ1-4; 7 bases are a match to TRBD1. Germline trimming cut 4 bases from V and 7 bases from J; bases unmatched to any gene: 15. This CDR3 region has 17 residues. Per the germline V gene, CDR1 is MGHRA and CDR2 is YSYEKL. CDR3 coding DNA: TGCGCCAGCAGCCCTGCACAGGGGCGGGGGGGAAGTGAAAAACTGTTTTTT. Its translation is CASSPAQGRGGSEKLFF.

The gene calls are TRBV7-2 and TRBJ2-2, with 8 bases that match TRBD1. The CDR3 covers 16 residues. V lost 5 bases and J lost 6; bases outside the gene matches: 11. Germline CDR1 is SGHTA and CDR2 is FQGNSA. CDR3 in DNA: TGTGCCAGCAGCCCGGGACAGGCACGCAAACCCGGGGAGCTGTTTTTT. Its translation is CASSPGQARKPGELFF.

The V and J genes are TRBV18 and TRBJ2-7, with TRBD2 as a possible D gene (5 bases). Trimming took 2 bases from V and 7 from J, leaving 9 bases between them. CDR3 size: 12 residues. CDR1 is KGHSH, CDR2 LQKENI, per germline. CDR3 loop: CASSPSGEEQYF. The CDR3 region has the DNA TGTGCCAGCTCACCATCTGGGGAGGAGCAGTACTTC.

CDR3 DNA: TGTGCCAGCAGCCTCCGAGGGGGAATTAGTGGCTACACCTTC. Translation: CASSLRGGISGYTF. The rearrangement joins TRBV6-5 to TRBJ1-2, with D maybe TRBD1 (6 bases). Trimming cost V 6 bases and J 7 bases, with 18 bases left between them. This CDR3 is built from 14 residues. From germline, CDR1 is MNHEY and CDR2 SVGAGI.

The chain employs TRBV5-5 and TRBJ1-5; D call uncertain. V was shortened by 0 bases and J by 0 bases, with 7 bases between the two germline ends. This CDR3 has 15 amino acids. Germline V CDR1 and CDR2: SGHKS, YYEKEE (reference sequence). The CDR3: CASSLAVNSNQPQHF. In DNA form, the CDR3 reads TGTGCCAGCAGCTTGGCCGTAAATAGCAATCAGCCCCAGCATTTT.

This clone has only one observation. J is TRBJ1-2 and V is TRBV5-1, with TRBD1 identical over 8 bases. This CDR3 is 13 amino acids long. J lost 5 bases, V lost 4 bases, and 4 bases had no gene match. The V gene's germline CDR1 is SGHRS and CDR2 YFSETQ. The CDR3 nucleotides read TGCGCCAGCAGCGGGGACAGGAATTATGGCTACACCTTC. Its protein product is CASSGDRNYGYTF.

The chain combines TRBV27 with TRBJ2-2; TRBD2 is a possible D gene (6 bases). Trimming took off 5 bases at V and 8 bases at J, with 21 bases between the two ends. Per the germline V gene, CDR1 is MNHEY and CDR2 is SMNVEV (reference sequence). The CDR3 is made up of 16 amino acids. The CDR3 DNA follows: TGTGCCAGCAGTCCCACAGAAGTTAGCGGTTTGGGGGAGCTGTTTTTT. This translates into CASSPTEVSGLGELFF.

The J gene is TRBJ1-5, the V gene TRBV14; D is unresolved. V lost 5 bases and J lost 0, with 26 bases in between. CDR1 is SGHDN and CDR2 is FVKESK in the germline V gene. CDR3 length equals 20 residues. The CDR3 here is CASSGHCGWHGDYSNQPQHF. CDR3 nucleotides: TGTGCCAGCAGCGGTCACTGCGGGTGGCACGGGGATTATAGCAATCAGCCCCAGCATTTT. The full variable domain, rest sourced from reference TRBV14 and TRBJ1-5, is EAGVTQFPSHSVIEKGQTVTLRCDPISGHDNLYWYRRVMGKEIKFLLHFVKESKQDESGMPNNRFLAERTGGTYSTLKVQPAELEDSGVYFCASSGHCGWHGDYSNQPQHFGDGTRLSIL.

The chain has TRBV11-3 and TRBJ2-1, with 10 bases lining up with TRBD2. V lost 2 bases to trimming and J lost 8 bases; unmatched junction nucleotides: 9. This CDR3 comprises 16 residues. CDR1 and CDR2 from the germline V gene are SGHNT and YENEEA. The CDR3 loop reads CASSLILLAGVHEQFF. CDR3 DNA: TGTGCCAGCAGCTTAATACTCCTAGCGGGGGTCCATGAGCAGTTCTTC.

This chain links TRBV5-1 with TRBJ1-6; 7 nucleotides agree with TRBD1. The CDR3 loop spans 14 amino acids. V dropped 4 bases and J dropped 7; count of bases not matched to a gene: 5. The germline gives CDR1 SGHRS, CDR2 YFSETQ. The chain's CDR3 is CASSLGTVNSPLHF. The CDR3 DNA reads TGCGCCAGCAGCCTGGGGACAGTAAATTCACCCCTCCACTTT.